Listed here are 9 T cell receptor beta chains from one sample, sequenced in a study of T cell changes during pregnancy in multiple sclerosis. Sequenced by immunoSEQ multiplex PCR; TCRdb stores in-frame clones only, minus some. The sample includes tens of thousands of clones, roughly nine tenths seen only once; the top ten take roughly 0.72%. This material consisted of CD4+ T cells from peripheral blood mononuclear cells, taken before pregnancy. The receptors shown here come from a female donor with multiple sclerosis, enrolled in a pregnancy study.

V gene TRBV29-1 combines with J gene TRBJ1-1; D call uncertain. The CDR3 sequence is 12 residues long. Trimming pared 2 bases from V and 0 bases from J, leaving 4 bases between. Germline values: CDR1 SQVTM, CDR2 ANQGSEA. This CDR3 is CSVEQMNTEAFF. For the CDR3, the DNA is TGCAGCGTTGAACAGATGAACACTGAAGCTTTCTTT.

The rearrangement uses TRBV2 and TRBJ1-4; D is unresolved. CDR3 length equals 10 residues. Germline V gives CDR1 SNHLY, CDR2 FYNNEI. Trimming pared 11 bases from V and 8 bases from J, leaving 9 bases between. CDR3: CASSAEKLFF. The CDR3 coding sequence is TGTGCCTCAAGCGCCGAAAAACTGTTTTTT.

The chain has TRBV9 and TRBJ2-3; a weak D match, TRBD2 (6 bases). V was cut by 4 bases and J by 7 bases, with 10 bases left in between. Germline assignment: CDR1 SGDLS and CDR2 YYNGEE. The CDR3 is 12 amino acids. CDR3 protein: CASSRETNTQYF. The DNA of the CDR3 is TGTGCCAGCAGCCGGGAGACAAATACGCAGTATTTT.

The rearrangement joins TRBV2 to TRBJ2-7, with a weak D call TRBD1 (6 bases). The CDR3 sequence is 15 residues long. The V gene's germline CDR1 is SNHLY and CDR2 FYNNEI. V was trimmed by 2 bases and J by 2 bases, leaving 13 bases between them. The CDR3 nucleotides read TGTGCCAGCAGTGAAAGTGGGGGCAGCACCTACGAGCAGTACTTC. This gives the protein CASSESGGSTYEQYF.

The J gene is TRBJ1-1, the V gene TRBV9, with TRBD1 as a possible D gene (5 bases). Looked up from germline, CDR1 is SGDLS and CDR2 is YYNGEE. The CDR3 length is 14 residues. Deletions cut 0 bases from V and 5 bases from J, with 11 bases between. The CDR3 DNA sequence: TGTGCCAGCAGCGTAGGTGCAGGGATGACTGAAGCTTTCTTT. This gives the protein CASSVGAGMTEAFF.

V and J are TRBV1 and TRBJ2-3; the table's D gene call, TRBD2, was not cross checked with the DNA. TRBV1 is a pseudogene segment. The CDR3 spans 16 residues. The CDR3 region is CTSSQDFTESTDTQYF. The DNA for the CDR3 is TGCACCAGCAGCCAAGATTTTACGGAGAGCACAGATACGCAGTATTTT.

The gene calls are TRBV18 and TRBJ2-1; TRBD2 aligns across 10 bases. The CDR3 runs 16 residues. The germline V gene has CDR1 KGHSH and CDR2 LQKENI. V lost 3 bases to trimming and J lost 1 base; unmatched junction nucleotides: 3. The CDR3 protein is CASSPTSGTSYNEQFF. CDR3 coding DNA: TGTGCCAGCTCACCCACTAGCGGGACTTCCTACAATGAGCAGTTCTTC.

The chain uses TRBV28 and TRBJ2-3; the D gene is possibly TRBD2 (6 bases). The CDR3 spans 14 residues. V was clipped by 4 bases and J by 2 bases, with 10 bases between them. Germline CDR1 is MDHEN and CDR2 is SYDVKM. The CDR3 loop reads CASSSSDYTDTQYF. DNA of the CDR3: TGTGCCAGCAGTTCCTCGGACTACACAGATACGCAGTATTTT. The full variable domain, its missing parts supplied by reference TRBV28 and TRBJ2-3, is DVKVTQSSRYLVKRTGEKVFLECVQDMDHENMFWYRQDPGLGLRLIYFSYDVKMKEKGDIPEGYSVSREKKERFSLILESASTNQTSMYLCASSSSDYTDTQYFGPGTRLTVL.

V is TRBV4-3 and J is TRBJ2-5; a possible D gene is TRBD2 (6 bases). Trimming stripped 0 bases from V and 5 bases from J, with 13 bases between. From germline, CDR1 is LGHNA and CDR2 YSLEER. This CDR3 contains 15 residues. The DNA of the CDR3 is TGCGCCAGCAGCCAAGATGGGACGGGAGCGGAGACCCAGTACTTC. The encoded protein is CASSQDGTGAETQYF.